This TCR beta chain is drawn from a study of OX40 agonist ivuxolimab in advanced cancers. Study-level information: The study reported partial responses in three patients: one hepatocellular carcinoma, two cutaneous melanoma. Study results and limitations: Researchers report that CD8+ T cells had, on average, more expanded clones than CD4+.

The CDR3 sequence is 15 residues long. Germline V lookup: CDR1 KGHSH, CDR2 LQKENI. J was trimmed by 7 bases and V by 3 bases; bases with no gene match: 7. As for this clone: Its specificity is not known.

The assay was immunoSEQ multiplex PCR, and TCRdb's table has in-frame clones only and misses some. Found here are 75,000 to 100,000 clones, approximately 80% of them singletons; the top ten hold around 5.9%. The sequencing here drew on CD4+ or CD8+ T cells sorted from blood, taken in a trial of the OX40 agonist ivuxolimab. The clonotype was recovered from an adult with an advanced solid tumor such as melanoma, head and neck, liver or kidney cancer. This rearrangement joins TRBV18 to TRBJ2-2, with 8 bases lining up with TRBD1. The CDR3 region has the DNA TGTGCCAGCTCACCGGGGACAGGCGTGGTCGGGGAGCTGTTTTTT. Encoded protein: CASSPGTGVVGELFF. Together with reference TRBV18 and TRBJ2-2, the CDR3 gives the full variable domain: NAGVMQNPRHLVRRRGQEARLRCSPMKGHSHVYWYRQLPEEGLKFMVYLQKENIIDESGMPKERFSAEFPKEGPSILRIQQVVRGDSAAYFCASSPGTGVVGELFFGEGSRLTVL.